These 23 T cell receptor beta chains share one sample of origin, sequenced in a study of cytomegalovirus exposure and HLA in healthy donors (dated by TCRdb to 2017 to 2019). The library was generated by the immunoSEQ multiplex PCR assay. A mixture of 60 forward primers for TCR Vbeta segments and 13 reverse primers for TCR Jbeta segments was used in the multiplex PCR. This is the immuneACCESS table as TCRdb keeps it, with only in-frame sequences that have V and J called. A part of the clones is gone; compared with another copy, unresolved V genes explain less than half, and the rest is unexplained. The sample table records about 48,000 clones. The top ten hold roughly 5.5% of the sample. Sequencing was carried out using PBMCs. These receptors came from a male donor in good health and CMV-seropositive.

The chain recombines TRBV4-3 with TRBJ2-1, with TRBD2 identical over 8 bases. The V gene's germline CDR1 is LGHNA and CDR2 YSLEER. With V trimmed by 1 base and J by 2 bases, 1 base remained unmatched. This CDR3 has 15 amino acids. The CDR3 protein is CASSQAGGAYNEQFF. Written as DNA, the CDR3 is TGCGCCAGCAGCCAAGCCGGGGGGGCCTACAATGAGCAGTTCTTC.

The rearrangement uses TRBV4-1 and TRBJ1-2; D is uncertain. The CDR3 extends over 13 amino acids. Trimming left V 0 bases short and J 3 bases short, with 5 bases between. Germline CDR1 reads MGHRA; CDR2 reads YSYEKL. In DNA form, the CDR3 reads TGCGCCAGCAGCCAAGATTTCGACTATGGCTACACCTTC. Translation: CASSQDFDYGYTF.

V usage is TRBV6-5 and J usage is TRBJ2-2; 7 positions match TRBD1. From germline, CDR1 is MNHEY and CDR2 SVGAGI. J lost 3 bases, V lost 5 bases, and 6 bases had no gene match. The CDR3 length is 15 residues. CDR3 sequence reads: CASSPRGPHTGELFF. The DNA of the CDR3 is TGTGCCAGCAGTCCTAGGGGGCCGCACACCGGGGAGCTGTTTTTT.

This chain connects TRBV11-2 to TRBJ2-3; 10 nucleotides line up with TRBD2. After removal of 2 bases from V and 2 bases from J, the junction contained 4 bases not matched to a gene. CDR1 is SGHAT and CDR2 is FQNNGV in the germline V gene. The CDR3 spans 16 residues. CDR3 in amino acids: CASSLITSGDTDTQYF. The CDR3 DNA sequence: TGTGCCAGCAGCTTAATAACTAGCGGGGACACAGATACGCAGTATTTT.

This chain uses TRBV9 with TRBJ1-5, with TRBD1 as a possible D gene (6 bases). Per germline, CDR1 SGDLS and CDR2 YYNGEE. V lost 3 bases, J lost 1 base, and 11 bases lay in between. The CDR3 consists of 15 residues. This chain's CDR3 is CASSDSGGSNQPQHF. The CDR3 region has the DNA TGTGCCAGCAGCGACTCGGGGGGCAGCAATCAGCCCCAGCATTTT. Together with reference TRBV9 and TRBJ1-5, the CDR3 gives the full variable domain: DSGVTQTPKHLITATGQRVTLRCSPRSGDLSVYWYQQSLDQGLQFLIQYYNGEERAKGNILERFSAQQFPDLHSELNLSSLELGDSALYFCASSDSGGSNQPQHFGDGTRLSIL.

This chain links TRBV30 with TRBJ1-4; D perhaps matches TRBD1 (5 bases). The CDR3 is made up of 16 amino acids. Germline V gene lookup returns CDR1 GTSNPN and CDR2 SVGIG (reference sequence). Trimming cost V 1 base and J 0 bases, with 12 bases left between them. CDR3 nucleotides: TGTGCCTGGAGTGGAGGGGACTGGTCAACTAATGAAAAACTGTTTTTT. Encoded protein: CAWSGGDWSTNEKLFF. Complete variable domain (other parts from reference TRBV30 and TRBJ1-4): SQTIHQWPATLVQPVGSPLSLECTVEGTSNPNLYWYRQAAGRGLQLLFYSVGIGQISSEVPQNLSASRPQDRQFILSSKKLLLSDSGFYLCAWSGGDWSTNEKLFFGSGTQLSVL.

This chain uses TRBV28 with TRBJ2-1, with a weak D call TRBD1 (5 bases). Trimming shortened V by 7 bases and J by 4 bases, and 17 bases separated the two germline ends. Germline V gene data show CDR1 as MDHEN and CDR2 as SYDVKM. There are 15 residues in the CDR3. The CDR3 DNA follows: TGTGCCAGCACCTTCTCTGGACATAATTACAATGAGCAGTTCTTC. Encoded protein: CASTFSGHNYNEQFF.

J is TRBJ2-2 and V is TRBV18; the D gene is possibly TRBD2 (6 bases). The CDR3 runs to 17 residues. Trimming took 1 base from V and 6 from J, leaving 18 bases between them. In germline, CDR1 is KGHSH, CDR2 LQKENI. The CDR3 region is CASSPRSSGVDSGELFF. The CDR3, as DNA: TGTGCCAGCTCACCACGATCATCGGGGGTTGATTCCGGGGAGCTGTTTTTT.

The chain recombines TRBV7-9 with TRBJ2-7; TRBD1 agrees at 9 bases. CDR1 and CDR2 from the germline V gene are SEHNR and FQNEAQ (reference sequence). V lost 5 bases, J lost 4 bases, and 6 bases stayed unmatched. The CDR3 sequence is 14 residues long. The CDR3 bases are TGTGCCAGCAGCAAGGGGACAGGGACTTACGAGCAGTACTTC. This translates into CASSKGTGTYEQYF.

The chain links TRBV18 to TRBJ1-4; D possibly corresponds to TRBD1 (6 bases). This CDR3 has 14 amino acids. The V gene's germline CDR1 is KGHSH and CDR2 LQKENI. V lost 2 bases, J lost 6 bases, and 10 bases lay in between. The CDR3 is CASSPGGVDEKLFF. DNA of the CDR3: TGTGCCAGCTCACCAGGGGGCGTTGATGAAAAACTGTTTTTT.

The chain recombines TRBV2 with TRBJ2-5, with D possibly TRBD1 on 6 matching bases. The ends were cut back, 7 bases at V and 1 base at J, with 16 bases in the middle. The CDR3 loop spans 15 amino acids. The germline V gene encodes CDR1 SNHLY and CDR2 FYNNEI. CDR3 DNA sequence: TGTGCCAGCATATGGACAGAGGCGATCCAAGAGACCCAGTACTTC. Amino acid sequence: CASIWTEAIQETQYF.

V is TRBV9 and J is TRBJ2-3; 15 bases are a match to TRBD2. Germline V gene sequence: CDR1 SGDLS, CDR2 YYNGEE. V dropped 3 bases and J dropped 0; count of bases not matched to a gene: 8. This CDR3 is built from 19 residues. The CDR3 region has the DNA TGTGCCAGCAGCGAGCCAAGAGGACTAGCGGGGGGGAGCACAGATACGCAGTATTTT. Protein sequence: CASSEPRGLAGGSTDTQYF.

The chain employs TRBV4-3 and TRBJ1-6; 11 bases fit TRBD1. The CDR3 covers 16 residues. The V and J ends lost 2 bases and 10 bases, in that order; junction bases with no gene match: 7. Per germline, CDR1 LGHNA and CDR2 YSLEER. CDR3 region: CASSQRTGGYGSPLHF. The CDR3, as DNA: TGCGCCAGCAGCCAAAGGACAGGGGGCTATGGGTCACCCCTCCACTTT.

CDR3 protein: CASSYSAGVVGGYTF. The CDR3 nucleotides are TGTGCCAGCAGTTACTCAGCAGGGGTGGTTGGTGGCTACACCTTC. The chain recombines TRBV6-5 with TRBJ1-2; a possible D gene is TRBD1 (6 bases). The CDR3 totals 15 residues. The germline V gene encodes CDR1 MNHEY and CDR2 SVGAGI. Between the trimmed V and J ends, which lost 0 bases and 7 bases, there was a span of 15 bases.

The chain couples TRBV19 to TRBJ1-2; unclear D gene. This CDR3 is 14 amino acids long. Trimming took off 5 bases at V and 4 bases at J, with 14 bases between the two ends. Germline assignment: CDR1 LNHDA and CDR2 SQIVND (reference sequence). Here the CDR3 DNA reads TGTGCCAGTAGTCGCGCGGGCTCGCTCTATGGCTACACCTTC. This encodes CASSRAGSLYGYTF.

The chain joins TRBV27 to TRBJ2-7; 9 bases map to TRBD1. The germline gives CDR1 MNHEY, CDR2 SMNVEV (reference sequence). The CDR3 is made up of 14 amino acids. With 4 bases clipped from V and 0 bases from J, the junction kept 1 base outside the gene matches. DNA of the CDR3: TGTGCCAGCAGTTGGGACAGGGTCTCCTACGAGCAGTACTTC. Amino acid sequence: CASSWDRVSYEQYF.

CDR3 bases: TGTGCCAGCAGCATACAGGGATCGGGAAACACCATATATTTT. Its protein product is CASSIQGSGNTIYF. The chain uses TRBV5-4 and TRBJ1-3, with a tentative D call TRBD1 (6 bases). The CDR3 extends over 14 amino acids. Per germline, CDR1 SGHNT and CDR2 YYREEE (reference sequence). With 4 bases removed from V and 4 bases from J, the gap between germline ends came to 12 bases.

The V and J genes are TRBV2 and TRBJ2-1; TRBD1 aligns across 9 bases. CDR1 and CDR2 from the germline V gene are SNHLY and FYNNEI. The CDR3 spans 14 residues. Germline trimming cut 9 bases from V and 9 bases from J; bases unmatched to any gene: 12. The CDR3 DNA reads TGTGCCAGAAGCCCGGGACAGGGCTTGATTGAGCAGTTCTTC. Its translation is CARSPGQGLIEQFF.

The chain combines TRBV30 with TRBJ2-7; a possible D gene is TRBD2 (7 bases). The CDR3 spans 14 residues. Between the trimmed V and J ends, which lost 5 bases and 5 bases, there was a span of 19 bases. The germline CDR1 and CDR2 sequences are GTSNPN and SVGIG (reference sequence). CDR3 loop: CAWGWGGLSDEQYF. The CDR3 coding sequence is TGTGCCTGGGGATGGGGGGGGCTATCAGACGAGCAGTACTTC.

The chain is built from TRBV7-2 and TRBJ2-2, with D unresolved. V lost 6 bases and J 5 bases, leaving 10 bases between the germline ends. Germline V gene lookup returns CDR1 SGHTA and CDR2 FQGNSA. The CDR3 is made up of 13 amino acids. CDR3 protein: CASSFLPTGELFF. The DNA for the CDR3 is TGTGCCAGCAGTTTTCTCCCGACCGGGGAGCTGTTTTTT. The whole variable domain, filled in from reference TRBV7-2 and TRBJ2-2, reads GAGVSQSPSNKVTEKGKDVELRCDPISGHTALYWYRQSLGQGLEFLIYFQGNSAPDKSGLPSDRFSAERTGGSVSTLTIQRTQQEDSAVYLCASSFLPTGELFFGEGSRLTVL.

The chain is built from TRBV5-5 and TRBJ2-5; D remains ambiguous. The CDR3 has 13 residues. Germline V gene data show CDR1 as SGHKS and CDR2 as YYEKEE (reference sequence). V shed 1 base and J shed 1 base, with 5 bases lying between them. Here the CDR3 DNA reads TGTGCCAGCAGCTTGCCGGGCCAAGAGACCCAGTACTTC. The encoded protein is CASSLPGQETQYF. The full variable domain, its missing parts supplied by reference TRBV5-5 and TRBJ2-5, is DAGVTQSPTHLIKTRGQQVTLRCSPISGHKSVSWYQQVLGQGPQFIFQYYEKEERGRGNFPDRFSARQFPNYSSELNVNALLLGDSALYLCASSLPGQETQYFGPGTRLLVL.

The V gene is TRBV5-1, the J gene TRBJ1-1, with 8 positions matching TRBD1. Germline-derived CDR1 and CDR2 are SGHRS and YFSETQ. There are 14 residues in the CDR3. Unmatched junction bases numbered 2, after V lost 4 bases and J lost 0 bases. The CDR3: CASSQQGVNTEAFF. CDR3 coding DNA: TGCGCCAGCAGCCAACAGGGGGTGAACACTGAAGCTTTCTTT.

The chain combines TRBV29-1 with TRBJ2-3; TRBD1 agrees at 9 bases. Trimming took 5 bases from V and 3 from J; bases not matched to a gene: 6. Germline V gene lookup returns CDR1 SQVTM and CDR2 ANQGSEA. The CDR3 is 14 residues long. CDR3 in amino acids: CSVTGTGPTDTQYF. The CDR3 DNA is TGCAGCGTTACCGGGACAGGGCCAACAGATACGCAGTATTTT.